The clone carrying this T cell receptor beta chain was observed a few times. The CDR3 length is 14 residues. Trimming took 6 bases from V and 0 from J, leaving 12 bases between them. Germline-derived CDR1 and CDR2 are LGHNA and YNFKEQ. TCRdb recomputed calls from the RT-PCR reads with MiXCR, one row per CDR3 protein. Found here are hundreds of thousands of distinct CDR3 sequences, over 12% of them singletons; the top ten hold 3.6%. The sample comprised memory CD4+ T cells from blood. The sequence came from a female donor in good health, serving as a healthy control. The chain has TRBV4-2 and TRBJ2-7, with D possibly called TRBD1 or TRBD2 (6 bases each). The CDR3 sequence is CASRIGGSSYEQYF. The CDR3 DNA follows: TGTGCCAGCAGAATCGGGGGCAGCTCCTACGAGCAGTACTTC.